A single T cell receptor beta chain is shown here with its context. These data originate in a study of blood T cell repertoires in COVID-19. The ends lost 5 bases at V and 1 base at J; junction bases unmatched: 6. Germline V CDR1 and CDR2: SGHRS, YFSETQ. CDR3 length equals 16 residues. Some clones are missing from TCRdb's copy, which holds only in-frame ones; the method was immunoSEQ multiplex PCR. The sample includes 150,000 to 200,000 clones, roughly 80% of them seen just once. The specimen sequenced was peripheral blood. This receptor was obtained from a woman in her sixties or seventies with acute or convalescent COVID-19. This chain uses TRBV5-1 with TRBJ2-1, with TRBD2 identical over 10 bases. The CDR3 sequence: CASRPGTSVSYNEQFF. The CDR3 nucleotides are TGCGCCAGCAGACCCGGGACTAGCGTTTCCTACAATGAGCAGTTCTTC.